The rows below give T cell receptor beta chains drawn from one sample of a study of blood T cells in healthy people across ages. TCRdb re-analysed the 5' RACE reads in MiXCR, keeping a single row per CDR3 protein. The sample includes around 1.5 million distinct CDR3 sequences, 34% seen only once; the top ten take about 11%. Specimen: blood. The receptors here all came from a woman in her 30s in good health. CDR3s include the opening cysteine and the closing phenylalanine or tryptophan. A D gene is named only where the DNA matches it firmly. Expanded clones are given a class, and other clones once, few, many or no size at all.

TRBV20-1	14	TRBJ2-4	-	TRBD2	CSARAGGGKNIQYF	TGCAGTGCGAGAGCGGGGGGGGGCAAAAACATTCAGTACTTC
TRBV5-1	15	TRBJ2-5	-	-	CASSDPGTTYNEQYF	TGCGCCAGCAGCGACCCGGGAACAACCTACAATGAGCAGTACTTC
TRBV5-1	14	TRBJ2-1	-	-	CASSSIRVKDEQFF	TGCGCCAGCAGCTCGATCAGGGTCAAGGATGAGCAGTTCTTC
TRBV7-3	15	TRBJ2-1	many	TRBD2	CASSQTSGLYNEQFF	TGTGCCAGCAGCCAGACTAGCGGGCTTTACAATGAGCAGTTCTTC
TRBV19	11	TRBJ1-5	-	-	CASTPGPIRHF	TGTGCCAGTACGCCGGGCCCCATAAGGCATTTT
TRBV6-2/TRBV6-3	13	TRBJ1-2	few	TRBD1	CASRPGQGNGYTF	TGTGCCAGCAGGCCGGGACAGGGGAATGGCTACACCTTC
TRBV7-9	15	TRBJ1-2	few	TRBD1	CASSLATGTGNGYTF	TGTGCCAGCAGCTTAGCGACGGGGACAGGGAATGGCTACACCTTC
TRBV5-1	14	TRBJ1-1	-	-	CASSWGGADTEAFF	TGCGCCAGCAGCTGGGGGGGCGCGGACACTGAAGCTTTCTTT
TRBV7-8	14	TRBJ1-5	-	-	CASNLSGGLQPQHF	TGTGCCAGCAACTTATCTGGAGGGCTTCAGCCCCAGCATTTT
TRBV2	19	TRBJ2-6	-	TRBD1	CASRLRTGVDTSGANVLTF	TGTGCCAGCCGCCTTCGGACAGGGGTGGATACTTCTGGGGCCAACGTCCTGACTTTC
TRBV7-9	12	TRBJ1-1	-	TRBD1	CASSLGDRGAFF	TGTGCCAGCAGCTTGGGGGACAGGGGCGCTTTCTTT
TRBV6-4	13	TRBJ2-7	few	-	CASTLARGYEQYF	TGTGCCAGCACCCTAGCCAGAGGCTACGAGCAGTACTTC
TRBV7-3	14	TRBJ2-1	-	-	CASSPGREGDEQFF	TGTGCCAGCAGCCCAGGGAGAGAGGGGGATGAGCAGTTCTTC
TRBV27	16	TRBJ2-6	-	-	CASRGLGGSGANVLTF	TGTGCCAGCAGGGGCCTTGGGGGTAGTGGGGCCAACGTCCTGACTTTC
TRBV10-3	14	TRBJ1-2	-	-	CAISGVGSNYGYTF	TGTGCCATCAGTGGAGTCGGATCTAACTATGGCTACACCTTC
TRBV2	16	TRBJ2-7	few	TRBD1	CASTEQGGRSSYEQYF	TGTGCCAGCACAGAACAGGGGGGTCGTAGCTCCTACGAGCAGTACTTC
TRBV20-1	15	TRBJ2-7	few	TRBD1	CSAESGQGAIYEQYF	TGCAGTGCCGAATCAGGACAGGGGGCAATTTACGAGCAGTACTTC
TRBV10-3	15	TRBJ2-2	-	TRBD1	CAISVHGQATGELFF	TGTGCCATCAGTGTTCACGGACAGGCCACCGGGGAGCTGTTTTTT
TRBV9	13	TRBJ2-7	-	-	CASSVAPGYEQYF	TGTGCCAGCAGCGTAGCCCCCGGCTACGAGCAGTACTTC
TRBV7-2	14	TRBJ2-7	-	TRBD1	CASSWDRGIYEQYF	TGTGCCAGCAGTTGGGACAGGGGGATCTACGAGCAGTACTTC
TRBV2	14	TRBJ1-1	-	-	CASGRGGINTEAFF	TGTGCCAGCGGACGAGGAGGGATTAACACTGAAGCTTTCTTT
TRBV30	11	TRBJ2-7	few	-	CAWSVTYEQYF	TGTGCCTGGAGTGTTACTTACGAGCAGTACTTC
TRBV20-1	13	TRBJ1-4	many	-	CSAREGGNEKLFF	TGCAGTGCTAGAGAGGGGGGCAATGAAAAACTGTTTTTT
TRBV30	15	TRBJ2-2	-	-	CAWSADRIYTGELFF	TGTGCCTGGAGTGCCGACAGGATCTACACCGGGGAGCTGTTTTTT
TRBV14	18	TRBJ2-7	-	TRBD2	CASSPRIMAGGLYYEQYF	TGTGCCAGCAGCCCTCGAATCATGGCGGGAGGGCTTTATTACGAGCAGTACTTC
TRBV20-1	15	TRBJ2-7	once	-	CSAFSGFDISYEQYF	TGCAGTGCTTTTAGCGGATTCGATATATCCTACGAGCAGTACTTC
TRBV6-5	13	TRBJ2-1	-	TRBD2	CASKRGPNNEQFF	TGTGCCAGCAAGCGGGGGCCTAACAATGAGCAGTTCTTC
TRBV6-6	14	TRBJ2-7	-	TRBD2	CASHGNGGFYEQYF	TGTGCCAGCCACGGCAACGGGGGGTTCTACGAGCAGTACTTC
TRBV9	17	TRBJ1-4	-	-	CASSVGGRLATNEKLFF	TGTGCCAGCAGCGTAGGGGGACGGCTTGCAACTAATGAAAAACTGTTTTTT
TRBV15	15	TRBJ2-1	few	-	CATSRARGTNNEQFF	TGTGCCACCAGCAGGGCCCGGGGTACCAACAATGAGCAGTTCTTC
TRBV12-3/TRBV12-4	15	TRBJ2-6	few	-	CASSSVRTGANVLTF	TGTGCCAGCAGTTCCGTAAGGACTGGGGCCAACGTCCTGACTTTC
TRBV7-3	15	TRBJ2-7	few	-	CASSPGPSPMYEQYF	TGTGCCAGCAGCCCCGGTCCTAGTCCTATGTACGAGCAGTACTTC
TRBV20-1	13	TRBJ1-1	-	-	CSAEQGMNTEAFF	TGCAGTGCCGAGCAGGGAATGAACACTGAAGCTTTCTTT
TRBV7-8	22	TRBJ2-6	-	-	CASSTPREGQQDGSSGANVLTF	TGTGCCAGCAGCACGCCGAGGGAGGGACAGCAGGATGGCAGCTCTGGGGCCAACGTCCTGACTTTC
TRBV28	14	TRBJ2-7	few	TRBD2	CASMGGGNKYEQYF	TGTGCCAGCATGGGGGGAGGGAATAAGTACGAGCAGTACTTC
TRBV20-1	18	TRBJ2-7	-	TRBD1	CSARFLLPGQALPYEQYF	TGCAGTGCTAGATTCCTCCTACCGGGACAGGCCTTACCTTACGAGCAGTACTTC
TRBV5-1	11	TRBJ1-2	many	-	CASSFSGGYTF	TGCGCCAGCAGCTTTTCCGGTGGCTACACCTTC
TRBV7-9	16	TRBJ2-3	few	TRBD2	CASSLVQRGITDTQYF	TGTGCCAGCAGCTTAGTCCAGCGGGGGATCACAGATACGCAGTATTTT
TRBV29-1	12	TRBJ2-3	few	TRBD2	CSVTLAGDTQYF	TGCAGCGTTACCCTAGCGGGAGATACGCAGTATTTT
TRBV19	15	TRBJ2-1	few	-	CASSIIGGVYNEQFF	TGTGCCAGTAGTATTATAGGAGGAGTTTACAATGAGCAGTTCTTC
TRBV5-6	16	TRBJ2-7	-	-	CASSLGRPNRNYEQYF	TGTGCCAGCAGCTTGGGTAGGCCGAACAGGAACTACGAGCAGTACTTC
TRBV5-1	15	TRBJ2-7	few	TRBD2	CASSLVAGDSHEQYF	TGCGCCAGCAGCTTGGTAGCGGGAGACTCCCACGAGCAGTACTTC
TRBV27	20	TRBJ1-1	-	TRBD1	CASSPLPGTGGPGMNTEAFF	TGTGCCAGCAGTCCGCTCCCCGGGACAGGGGGCCCGGGCATGAACACTGAAGCTTTCTTT
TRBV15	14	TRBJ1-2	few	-	CATSRQYKEDGYTF	TGTGCCACCAGCAGACAATACAAGGAAGATGGCTACACCTTC
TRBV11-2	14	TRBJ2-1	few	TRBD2	CASSSIAGFNEQFF	TGTGCCAGCAGCTCTATAGCGGGGTTCAATGAGCAGTTCTTC
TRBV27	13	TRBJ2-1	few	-	CASSFRRRDEQFF	TGTGCCAGCAGTTTTCGAAGGAGGGATGAGCAGTTCTTC
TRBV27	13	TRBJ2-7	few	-	CASSAMVGNEQYF	TGTGCCAGCAGTGCTATGGTGGGAAACGAGCAGTACTTC
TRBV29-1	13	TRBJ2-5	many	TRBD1	CSAATGTVETQYF	TGCAGCGCTGCGACAGGGACCGTCGAGACCCAGTACTTC
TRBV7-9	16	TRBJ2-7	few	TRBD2	CASSFETSGRNYEQYF	TGTGCCAGCAGCTTTGAGACTAGCGGGAGAAACTACGAGCAGTACTTC
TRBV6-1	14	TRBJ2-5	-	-	CASSSLKGVETQYF	TGTGCCAGCAGTTCCCTAAAGGGAGTGGAGACCCAGTACTTC
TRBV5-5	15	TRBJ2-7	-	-	CASSLAGESTYEQYF	TGTGCCAGCAGCTTGGCGGGGGAGTCGACCTACGAGCAGTACTTC
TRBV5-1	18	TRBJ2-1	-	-	CASSSRVAPLSSYNEQFF	TGCGCCAGCAGCTCTAGGGTGGCGCCGCTGAGCTCCTACAATGAGCAGTTCTTC
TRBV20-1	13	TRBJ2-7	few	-	CSAPGPAAYEQYF	TGCAGTGCTCCGGGGCCTGCCGCCTACGAGCAGTACTTC
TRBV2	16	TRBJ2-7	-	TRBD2	CASSESLAGGSYEQYF	TGTGCCAGCAGTGAATCGCTAGCGGGAGGGTCCTACGAGCAGTACTTC
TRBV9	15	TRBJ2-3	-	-	CASSVGPSWEDTQYF	TGTGCCAGCAGCGTAGGGCCTTCCTGGGAAGATACGCAGTATTTT
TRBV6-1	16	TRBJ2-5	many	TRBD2	CASSELAGGPQETQYF	TGTGCCAGCAGTGAACTAGCGGGGGGTCCCCAAGAGACCCAGTACTTC
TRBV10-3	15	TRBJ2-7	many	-	CAIRDSVGSSYEQYF	TGTGCCATCAGAGACAGCGTCGGGAGCTCCTACGAGCAGTACTTC
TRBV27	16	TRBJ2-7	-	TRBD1	CASSPQELTGTYEQYF	TGTGCCAGCAGTCCCCAGGAGCTGACAGGGACCTACGAGCAGTACTTC
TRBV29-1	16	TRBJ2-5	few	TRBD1	CSVEGGNRGFEETQYF	TGCAGCGTTGAAGGCGGGAACAGGGGGTTCGAAGAGACCCAGTACTTC
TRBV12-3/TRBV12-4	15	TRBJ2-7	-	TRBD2	CASSWGLLGSYEQYF	TGTGCCAGCAGCTGGGGACTATTAGGCTCCTACGAGCAGTACTTC